This T cell receptor beta chain was retrieved from a study of T cell responses to AZD1222 COVID-19 vaccine. This table comes from immunoSEQ multiplex PCR, and its TCRdb copy is limited to in-frame clones, with some not included. Of around 75,000 clones in the sample, approximately 88% were seen once. The sequences come from peripheral blood, collected 28 days after the second dose of the MenACWY control vaccine. This clonotype was sampled from an adult who received the MenACWY meningococcal vaccine as a control.

CDR3 sequence (DNA): TGTGCCAGCAGTTATCAAGAGACTCTGGGAGAGACCCAGTACTTC. This translates into CASSYQETLGETQYF. V usage is TRBV2 and J usage is TRBJ2-5; no clear D gene. CDR1 SNHLY and CDR2 FYNNEI come from the germline V gene. CDR3 length equals 15 residues. V was pared by 5 bases and J by 4 bases, with 17 bases between.